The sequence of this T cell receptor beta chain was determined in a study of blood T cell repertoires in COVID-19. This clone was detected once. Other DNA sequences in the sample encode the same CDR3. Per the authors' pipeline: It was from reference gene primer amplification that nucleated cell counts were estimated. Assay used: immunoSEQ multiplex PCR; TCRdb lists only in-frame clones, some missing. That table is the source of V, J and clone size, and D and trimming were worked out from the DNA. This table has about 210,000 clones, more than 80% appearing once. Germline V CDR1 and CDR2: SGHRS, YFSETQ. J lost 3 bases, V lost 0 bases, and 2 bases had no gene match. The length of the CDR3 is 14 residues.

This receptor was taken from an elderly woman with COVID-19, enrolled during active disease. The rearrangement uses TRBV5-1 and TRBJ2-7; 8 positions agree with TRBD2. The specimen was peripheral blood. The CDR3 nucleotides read TGCGCCAGCAGCTTGGCGAGCGGGAGCTACGAGCAGTACTTC. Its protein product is CASSLASGSYEQYF.